The clone carrying this TCR beta chain was seen a few times. The sample belongs to a study of spatial heterogeneity in lung cancer. Study-level background: A consistent excess of beta-chain over alpha-chain sequences was detected.

TCRdb independently ran MiXCR on the 5' RACE reads; one entry per CDR3 protein. The sample lists more than 45,000 distinct CDR3 sequences, over 4.5% occurring once. The time point: sample taken at primary tumor resection. The donor population consisted of roughly 70 patients with untreated, early-stage non-small cell lung cancer. Unsorted whole RNA samples from tumor, nontumor lung or frozen PBMC were sequenced. The receptor comes from a male donor with early-stage non-small cell lung cancer. The material was PBMCs, obtained at surgery.

The CDR3 loop is CASSSERETGELFF. As DNA, the CDR3 is TGTGCCAGCAGCTCTGAGCGGGAGACCGGGGAGCTGTTTTTT. The J gene is TRBJ2-2, the V gene TRBV7-2, with 8 bases that match TRBD2. This CDR3 is 14 amino acids long. Unmatched junction bases numbered 3, after V lost 4 bases and J lost 5 bases. Germline V gene lookup returns CDR1 SGHTA and CDR2 FQGNSA. The whole variable domain, remainder taken from reference TRBV7-2 and TRBJ2-2, is GAGVSQSPSNKVTEKGKDVELRCDPISGHTALYWYRQSLGQGLEFLIYFQGNSAPDKSGLPSDRFSAERTGGSVSTLTIQRTQQEDSAVYLCASSSERETGELFFGEGSRLTVL.